Shown below are 2 T cell receptor beta chains from a single sample sequenced in a study of control samples from healthy donors and cancer patients. Generated by immunoSEQ multiplex PCR, the TCRdb table keeps only in-frame clones and is missing some. The data hold approximately 70,000 clones, with just under 90% observed a single time. The sample comprised PBMCs. These receptors all come from a man aged 60 to 69 with lung cancer.

The CDR3 protein is CASSLVTGEFTQYF. As DNA, the CDR3 is TGTGCCAGCAGCTTGGTGACAGGGGAATTTACGCAGTATTTT. The V gene is TRBV13, the J gene TRBJ2-3; 8 bases agree with TRBD1. The germline V gene has CDR1 PRHDT and CDR2 FYEKMQ (reference sequence). The CDR3 spans 14 residues. After removal of 3 bases from V and 8 bases from J, the junction contained 7 bases not matched to a gene.

The chain couples TRBV15 to TRBJ2-1; the D is unclear. This CDR3 is built from 14 residues. Germline CDR1 and CDR2: LNHNV and YYDKDF (reference sequence). Trimming removed 7 bases at V and 0 bases at J, with 10 bases between. CDR3 protein: CATKHGNSYNEQFF. The CDR3 nucleotides read TGTGCCACCAAACATGGAAACTCCTACAATGAGCAGTTCTTC.